The clone carrying this TCR beta chain was seen a handful of times. Study processing details: Reference gene primer amplification gave nucleated cell count estimates. The protocol was immunoSEQ multiplex PCR, while the TCRdb copy is restricted to in-frame clones and leaves out a portion. The D gene and trimming were derived from the DNA, and the V and J assignments and clone size from that table. The table shows about 59,000 clones, with 73% occurring only once. The source of the sample is a study of blood T cell repertoires in COVID-19. In the study overall: Researchers got acute and convalescent COVID-19 samples from the United States, Italy and Spain. PBMCs, B-cell-depleted T cells, or T cells provided the cDNA or gDNA that made up the material.

The CDR3 loop spans 16 amino acids. Per germline, CDR1 MDHEN and CDR2 SYDVKM. J lost 3 bases, V lost 2 bases, and 7 bases had no gene match. The rearrangement links TRBV28 to TRBJ2-7, with 10 positions matching TRBD2. This sequence was found in a woman aged 45-65 years with active or convalescent COVID-19. What was sequenced was peripheral blood. CDR3 sequence (DNA): TGTGCCAGCAGTTTAGGGGGCCTAGCGGGGGTCTACGAGCAGTACTTC. It yields the protein CASSLGGLAGVYEQYF.